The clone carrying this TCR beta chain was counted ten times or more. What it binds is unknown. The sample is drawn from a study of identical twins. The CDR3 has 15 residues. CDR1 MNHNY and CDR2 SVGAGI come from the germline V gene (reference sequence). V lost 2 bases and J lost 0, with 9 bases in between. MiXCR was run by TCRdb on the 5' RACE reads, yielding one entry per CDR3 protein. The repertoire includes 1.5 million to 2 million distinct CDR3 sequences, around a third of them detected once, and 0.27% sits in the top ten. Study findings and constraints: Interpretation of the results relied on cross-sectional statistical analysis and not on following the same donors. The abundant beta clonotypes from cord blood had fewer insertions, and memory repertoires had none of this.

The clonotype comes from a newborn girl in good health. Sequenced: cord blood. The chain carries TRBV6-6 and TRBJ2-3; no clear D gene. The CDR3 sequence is CASSYDGASTDTQYF. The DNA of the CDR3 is TGTGCCAGCAGTTACGATGGCGCTAGCACAGATACGCAGTATTTT.